Listed here are 4 T cell receptor beta chains from one sample, sequenced in a study of metastatic and nonmetastatic thyroid tumors. MiXCR was used by TCRdb to re-call the PCR reads. The sample holds around 5,900 clones, roughly 30% seen once. Not a single patient had been given any form of treatment at any point before undergoing thyroid surgery. The sample was tumor tissue. These receptors were collected from a female donor with papillary thyroid cancer or a benign thyroid nodule (not recorded which). Some clones in this sample may be carry-over from other donors' samples.

As to this clone: A much bigger clone sits one base away, suggesting this may be a read error. This chain uses TRBV5-1 with TRBJ1-2; no reliable D call. The CDR3 is 16 amino acids. CDR1 is SGHRS and CDR2 is YFSETQ in the germline V gene. The V end lost 4 bases, the J end lost 6 bases, and 22 bases lay between the germline ends. CDR3 bases: TGCGCCAGCAGCCCTGTTGTGGGTCTCCCTGGGGATGGCTACACCTTC. Protein: CASSPVVGLPGDGYTF.

The CDR3 nucleotides read TGTGCCAGTAGTGGGACAGGGGAAGAGACCCAGTACTTC. It codes for CASSGTGEETQYF. The chain employs TRBV19 and TRBJ2-5; TRBD1 matches 10 bases. The CDR3 spans 13 residues. V shed 5 bases and J 3 bases; nucleotides not matched to a gene: 0. Germline values: CDR1 LNHDA, CDR2 SQIVND (reference sequence).

This chain joins TRBV28 and TRBJ2-1; 10 nucleotides align to TRBD2. CDR1 and CDR2 (germline): MDHEN, SYDVKM. The V and J ends lost 1 base and 9 bases, in that order; junction bases with no gene match: 6. CDR3 length: 15 amino acids. The CDR3 spells CASSLSLAGVGEQFF. CDR3 DNA: TGTGCCAGCAGTTTATCCCTAGCGGGAGTTGGTGAGCAGTTCTTC.

This clone has at least ten counts. A much larger clone lies a single base off, so this may be a read error. In the same sample, other DNA sequences code for this CDR3. The chain couples TRBV6-2 or TRBV6-3 to TRBJ2-7, with TRBD1 identical over 7 bases. With 5 bases clipped from V and 5 bases from J, the junction kept 18 bases outside the gene matches. Germline lookup yields CDR1 MNHEY and CDR2 SVGEGT. The CDR3 is 17 residues long. CDR3 loop: CASSPSPHRGRNHEQYF. In DNA form, the CDR3 reads TGTGCCAGCAGTCCATCCCCCCACAGGGGACGAAATCACGAGCAGTACTTC.